Each of the 32 T cell receptor beta chains below was sequenced from the same sample in a study of T-cell reconstitution after alpha-beta-depleted transplantation in children. Construction of the TCRbeta library involved unique molecular identifiers. Each CDR3 protein is one row after TCRdb ran MiXCR on the PCR reads. The repertoire has roughly 500,000 distinct CDR3 sequences, under 15% of them found once; the top ten carry 4.5% to 6%. Source: PBMCs from the stem cell graft donor, taken from the stem cell graft. The receptors come from a human donor who donated a stem cell graft to a child with combined immunodeficiency.

This chain connects TRBV7-2 to TRBJ1-2, with TRBD1 matching 8 bases. Germline V gene sequence: CDR1 SGHTA, CDR2 FQGNSA. This CDR3 region has 16 residues. The ends lost 1 base at V and 2 bases at J; junction bases unmatched: 6. Here the CDR3 DNA reads TGTGCCAGCAGCTTAGGGGGGACAGGTCTGAACTATGGCTACACCTTC. This translates into CASSLGGTGLNYGYTF.

A few counts support this clonotype. J is TRBJ1-2 and V is TRBV4-3; tentative D call: TRBD1 (5 bases). Trimming removed 0 bases from V and 8 bases from J, with 10 bases in between. The CDR3 has 13 amino acids. Germline loops: CDR1 LGHNA, CDR2 YSLEER. In DNA form, the CDR3 reads TGCGCCAGCAGCCAAGATTCAGGGTTAGGCTACACCTTC. Protein sequence: CASSQDSGLGYTF.

As for this clonotype: One junction end disagrees with the germline gene, perhaps due to a read error. The chain recombines TRBV4-2 with TRBJ2-1, with D perhaps given as TRBD1 or TRBD2 (5 bases each). CDR3 length: 13 residues. Germline V gives CDR1 LGHNA, CDR2 YNFKEQ. The CDR3 DNA is TGTGCCAGGGCCCCGGGGCCGCATCATGGTAGGGTCTTC. Residues: CARAPGPHHGRVF.

The chain joins TRBV30 to TRBJ1-4, with unresolved D. The V gene's germline CDR1 is GTSNPN and CDR2 SVGIG (reference sequence). This CDR3 spans 14 amino acids. V was shortened by 0 bases and J by 5 bases, with 10 bases between the two germline ends. The CDR3 protein is CAWSVKWGNEKLFF. CDR3 DNA: TGTGCCTGGAGTGTGAAGTGGGGAAATGAAAAACTGTTTTTT.

This chain links TRBV6-2 or TRBV6-3 with TRBJ2-7; TRBD1 is a possible D gene (6 bases). Trimming stripped 7 bases from V and 2 bases from J, with 15 bases between. This CDR3 spans 14 amino acids. Germline-derived CDR1 and CDR2 are MNHEY and SVGEGT. The CDR3 coding sequence is TGTGCCAGCACCTCCGACAGGTTCCCCTACGAGCAGTACTTC. Translation gives CASTSDRFPYEQYF.

On this clonotype itself: A read error may explain this, as a much larger clone is one base away. This CDR3 reads CASSSWTNSDAQYF. CDR3 bases: TGTGCCAGCAGCTCCTGGACTAATTCAGATGCGCAGTATTTT. V gene TRBV5-5 combines with J gene TRBJ2-3, with a possible D match to TRBD2 (6 bases). Germline values: CDR1 SGHKS, CDR2 YYEKEE (reference sequence). The CDR3 loop spans 14 amino acids.

The sample holds a few counts of this clonotype. The chain uses TRBV29-1 and TRBJ1-5, with 8 bases lining up with TRBD1. CDR1 is SQVTM, CDR2 ANQGSEA, per germline. This CDR3 is built from 14 residues. Unmatched junction bases numbered 12, after V lost 4 bases and J lost 10 bases. The CDR3, as DNA: TGCAGCGTTGTACAGGGGGGGATATTTGGTCCCCAGCATTTT. Residues: CSVVQGGIFGPQHF.

This clonotype was recorded many times. The chain joins TRBV29-1 to TRBJ2-1; D might be TRBD2 (7 bases). Trimming removed 8 bases from V and 5 bases from J, with 16 bases in between. Germline V gives CDR1 SQVTM, CDR2 ANQGSEA. CDR3 length: 13 amino acids. CDR3 nucleotides: TGCAGCTGGGGGCGGGGGACCAACAATGAGCAGTTCTTC. Its protein is CSWGRGTNNEQFF.

The chain is built from TRBV19 and TRBJ1-5; the match to TRBD1 covers 8 bases. Germline trimming cut 4 bases from V and 5 bases from J; bases unmatched to any gene: 13. CDR1 is LNHDA and CDR2 is SQIVND in the germline V gene (reference sequence). This CDR3 has 17 amino acids. The CDR3 nucleotides read TGTGCCAGTAGTACGTGGACAGGGAAGGGTTTTGATCAGCCCCAGCATTTT. This encodes CASSTWTGKGFDQPQHF.

This clonotype was seen a few times. The J gene is TRBJ2-5, the V gene TRBV9, with D perhaps matching TRBD1 (5 bases). Trimming stripped 8 bases from V and 5 bases from J, with 19 bases between. In germline, CDR1 is SGDLS, CDR2 YYNGEE. The length of the CDR3 is 14 residues. DNA for the CDR3: TGTGCCAGACGCTATAACAGGCTAATGGAGACCCAGTACTTC. Translation gives CARRYNRLMETQYF. Using reference TRBV9 and TRBJ2-5 for the parts outside the CDR3, the full variable domain is DSGVTQTPKHLITATGQRVTLRCSPRSGDLSVYWYQQSLDQGLQFLIQYYNGEERAKGNILERFSAQQFPDLHSELNLSSLELGDSALYFCARRYNRLMETQYFGPGTRLLVL.

The chain couples TRBV5-6 to TRBJ1-2; no definite D call. The CDR3 contains 13 residues. Germline assignment: CDR1 SGHDT and CDR2 YYEEEE. Deletions cut 1 base from V and 3 bases from J, with 7 bases between. The CDR3 here is CASSLQLDYGYTF. The CDR3 nucleotides read TGTGCCAGCAGCTTGCAGCTTGACTATGGCTACACCTTC.

This clonotype was observed at least ten times. The V call is TRBV5-1, the J call TRBJ2-1, with no clear D. The V gene lost 2 bases and the J gene lost 11 bases, with 8 bases spanning the gap. Germline-derived CDR1 and CDR2 are SGHRS and YFSETQ. CDR3 size: 11 residues. For the CDR3, the DNA is TGCGCCAGCAGCTTAATGAATCAGCAGTTCTTC. Amino acids: CASSLMNQQFF.

This clonotype was recorded a few times. The rearrangement uses TRBV18 and TRBJ2-1; D possibly corresponds to TRBD2 (7 bases). Germline values: CDR1 KGHSH, CDR2 LQKENI. The CDR3 spans 14 residues. V lost 2 bases and J lost 10, with 15 bases in between. The CDR3 protein is CASSPSGGGHEQFF. CDR3 coding DNA: TGTGCCAGCTCACCATCGGGCGGGGGCCACGAGCAGTTCTTC.

A few counts support this clonotype. The genes are TRBV20-1 and TRBJ1-5; maybe TRBD1 (6 bases). The V and J ends lost 8 bases and 2 bases respectively, with 13 bases between them. The CDR3 consists of 13 residues. Germline-derived CDR1 and CDR2 are DFQATT and SNEGSKA (reference sequence). The CDR3 coding sequence is TGCAGTTATACTGAGGGGGGCAATCAGCCCCAGCATTTT. Translated, it gives CSYTEGGNQPQHF.

Here the CDR3 reads CASSLIGGGGRRKTQYF. For the CDR3, the DNA is TGTGCCAGCAGCTTGATTGGCGGGGGGGGCCGCAGGAAGACCCAGTACTTC. The V gene is TRBV5-6, the J gene TRBJ2-5; 9 nucleotides line up with TRBD2. CDR1 and CDR2 from the germline V gene are SGHDT and YYEEEE. CDR3 length equals 17 residues. Trimming cost V 1 base and J 6 bases; bases outside gene matches: 13.

CDR3 DNA sequence: TGTGCCAGCTCATCGGTTACAGGGGGCCCTTTTATCGAGCAGTACTTC. Protein: CASSSVTGGPFIEQYF. The chain employs TRBV18 and TRBJ2-7; 9 bases line up with TRBD1. CDR3 length: 16 residues. Germline CDR1 and CDR2: KGHSH and LQKENI. The V gene end was trimmed by 5 bases and the J gene end by 6 bases; junction bases not matched to a gene: 14.

V gene TRBV7-2 combines with J gene TRBJ2-2; D is perhaps TRBD1 (7 bases). This CDR3 has 16 residues. The V end was cut by 2 bases, the J end by 5 bases, with 15 bases between. The germline CDR1 and CDR2 sequences are SGHTA and FQGNSA. As DNA, the CDR3 is TGTGCCAGCAGCTTACCGACAGGGAGGAAAACCGGGGAGCTGTTTTTT. Its protein product is CASSLPTGRKTGELFF.

This clonotype has ten or more counts. V and J are TRBV29-1 and TRBJ1-1; TRBD1 agrees at 10 bases. The CDR3 consists of 12 residues. V shed 4 bases, J shed 6 bases, and the junction held 2 bases outside the gene matches. Germline V gene lookup returns CDR1 SQVTM and CDR2 ANQGSEA. The CDR3 DNA reads TGCAGCGTTGGAGGGACAGGGGCTGAAGCTTTCTTT. Its translation is CSVGGTGAEAFF.

V gene TRBV12-3 or TRBV12-4 combines with J gene TRBJ2-6; possibly TRBD1 or TRBD2 for D (6 bases each). Trimming left V 4 bases short and J 0 bases short, with 16 bases between. The CDR3 length is 18 residues. Here the CDR3 reads CASSSPGAWSSGANVLTF. As DNA, the CDR3 is TGTGCCAGCAGTTCTCCGGGGGCGTGGAGCTCTGGGGCCAACGTCCTGACTTTC.

The chain joins TRBV12-3 or TRBV12-4 to TRBJ1-5; D unclear. The CDR3 runs 12 residues. Deletions cut 6 bases from V and 4 bases from J, with 7 bases between. This CDR3 is CASRRENQPQHF. CDR3 in DNA: TGTGCCAGCAGAAGGGAGAATCAGCCCCAGCATTTT.

Here the CDR3 reads CASSLQILSEYEQYF. The CDR3 DNA reads TGTGCCAGCAGCTTACAAATTCTAAGCGAGTACGAGCAGTACTTC. The chain couples TRBV11-2 to TRBJ2-7, with D unresolved. Germline lookup yields CDR1 SGHAT and CDR2 FQNNGV. The CDR3 runs 15 residues. V was shortened by 2 bases and J by 4 bases, with 15 bases between the two germline ends.

There are a few counts of this clonotype. The chain employs TRBV10-3 and TRBJ2-7; D perhaps matches TRBD2 (5 bases). Trimming took 10 bases from V and 0 from J, leaving 16 bases between them. CDR3 length equals 14 residues. Germline CDR1 ENHRY, CDR2 SYGVKD. The CDR3 spells CASGRVGSSYEQYF. The CDR3 DNA reads TGTGCCAGCGGCCGGGTTGGGAGCTCCTACGAGCAGTACTTC.

The chain combines TRBV7-8 with TRBJ1-1; TRBD1 is a possible D gene (6 bases). The germline CDR1 and CDR2 sequences are SGHVS and FQNEAQ. Deletions cut 5 bases from V and 5 bases from J, with 15 bases between. There are 14 residues in the CDR3. The CDR3 sequence: CASSTTGRSTEAFF. CDR3 coding DNA: TGTGCCAGCAGCACCACAGGGAGGTCTACTGAAGCTTTCTTT. Filled out from reference TRBV7-8 and TRBJ1-1, the complete variable domain reads GAGVSQSPRYKVAKRGQDVALRCDPISGHVSLFWYQQALGQGPEFLTYFQNEAQLDKSGLPSDRFFAERPEGSVSTLKIQRTQQEDSAVYLCASSTTGRSTEAFFGQGTRLTVV.

V usage is TRBV18 and J usage is TRBJ1-1; D may be TRBD1 (6 bases). CDR1 is KGHSH, CDR2 LQKENI, per germline. V was trimmed by 1 base and J by 3 bases, leaving 12 bases between them. The CDR3 has 15 residues. This CDR3 reads CASSPLLDSHTEAFF. The CDR3 DNA follows: TGTGCCAGCTCACCACTTCTGGACAGTCACACTGAAGCTTTCTTT.

The table lists this clonotype with many counts. The CDR3 loop reads CASSSTTSSITDTQYF. The DNA for the CDR3 is TGTGCCAGCAGCTCCACGACTAGCAGCATCACAGATACGCAGTATTTT. The chain links TRBV13 to TRBJ2-3; 7 bases match TRBD2. CDR1 is PRHDT and CDR2 is FYEKMQ in the germline V gene (reference sequence). This CDR3 is 16 amino acids long. The ends lost 4 bases at V and 2 bases at J; junction bases unmatched: 9. Together with reference TRBV13 and TRBJ2-3, the CDR3 gives the full variable domain: AAGVIQSPRHLIKEKRETATLKCYPIPRHDTVYWYQQGPGQDPQFLISFYEKMQSDKGSIPDRFSAQQFSDYHSELNMSSLELGDSALYFCASSSTTSSITDTQYFGPGTRLTVL.

The V and J genes are TRBV6-2 or TRBV6-3 and TRBJ2-2; D ambiguous. Germline-derived CDR1 and CDR2 are MNHEY and SVGEGT. Trimming removed 0 bases from V and 3 bases from J, with 11 bases in between. There are 16 residues in the CDR3. Here the CDR3 reads CASSYSHDSDTGELFF. CDR3 DNA sequence: TGTGCCAGCAGTTACTCTCACGATTCGGACACCGGGGAGCTGTTTTTT.

This sequence joins TRBV7-3 and TRBJ1-6; 7 nucleotides align to TRBD1. The length of the CDR3 is 16 residues. Germline V gene sequence: CDR1 SGHTA, CDR2 FQGTGA. Losses at the gene ends were 0 bases for V and 5 bases for J; bases not matched to a gene: 4. The CDR3 protein is CASSLTGGAHNSPLHF. In nucleotides, the CDR3 is TGTGCCAGCAGCTTAACAGGGGGCGCCCATAATTCACCCCTCCACTTT.

The rearrangement links TRBV5-8 to TRBJ1-1; maybe TRBD1 (6 bases). Germline V gene sequence: CDR1 SGHTS, CDR2 YDEGEE. This CDR3 has 15 amino acids. V lost 0 bases, J lost 5 bases, and 14 bases lay in between. In nucleotides, the CDR3 is TGTGCCAGCAGCTTGGCCCAGGGGATGGGAACTGAAGCTTTCTTT. Translation: CASSLAQGMGTEAFF. The variable domain in full, completed from reference TRBV5-8 and TRBJ1-1, reads EAGVTQSPTHLIKTRGQQATLRCSPISGHTSVYWYQQALGLGLQFLLWYDEGEERNRGNFPPRFSGRQFPNYSSELNVNALELEDSALYLCASSLAQGMGTEAFFGQGTRLTVV.

This clonotype has a handful of counts. The chain is built from TRBV29-1 and TRBJ2-7, with 12 positions matching TRBD2. The CDR3 totals 16 residues. The V gene end was trimmed by 6 bases and the J gene end by 0 bases; junction bases not matched to a gene: 9. The V gene's germline CDR1 is SQVTM and CDR2 ANQGSEA. Written as DNA, the CDR3 is TGCAGCGTGGTCCCCCTGACTAGCGGGAGCTCCTACGAGCAGTACTTC. It encodes CSVVPLTSGSSYEQYF.

The chain joins TRBV6-4 to TRBJ2-7, with TRBD2 matching 9 bases. Germline CDR1 MRHNA, CDR2 SNTAGT. There are 14 residues in the CDR3. J gave up 4 bases and V 8 bases, and 9 bases lay outside the gene matches. The CDR3 here is CASPKREVMYEQYF. DNA for the CDR3: TGTGCCAGCCCGAAGCGGGAGGTGATGTACGAGCAGTACTTC.

This clonotype has more than one count but fewer than ten. The chain recombines TRBV5-1 with TRBJ2-1; D may be TRBD1 or TRBD2 (5 bases each). CDR3 length equals 14 residues. Germline V gene sequence: CDR1 SGHRS, CDR2 YFSETQ. V was pared by 4 bases and J by 4 bases, with 12 bases between. The CDR3 DNA is TGCGCCAGCAGCAGGGTGGGGGTTTACAATGAGCAGTTCTTC. It codes for CASSRVGVYNEQFF. Based on the CDR3 plus reference TRBV5-1 and TRBJ2-1, the full variable domain is KAGVTQTPRYLIKTRGQQVTLSCSPISGHRSVSWYQQTPGQGLQFLFEYFSETQRNKGNFPGRFSGRQFSNSRSEMNVSTLELGDSALYLCASSRVGVYNEQFFGPGTRLTVL.

This clonotype was counted a few times. The gene calls are TRBV27 and TRBJ2-1, with no clear D. The CDR3 runs to 16 residues. The germline CDR1 and CDR2 sequences are MNHEY and SMNVEV (reference sequence). V lost 4 bases, J lost 2 bases, and 15 bases lay in between. The CDR3 coding sequence is TGTGCCAGCAGTTGGTGTGGGGATTCCACCTACAATGAGCAGTTCTTC. Translated: CASSWCGDSTYNEQFF.